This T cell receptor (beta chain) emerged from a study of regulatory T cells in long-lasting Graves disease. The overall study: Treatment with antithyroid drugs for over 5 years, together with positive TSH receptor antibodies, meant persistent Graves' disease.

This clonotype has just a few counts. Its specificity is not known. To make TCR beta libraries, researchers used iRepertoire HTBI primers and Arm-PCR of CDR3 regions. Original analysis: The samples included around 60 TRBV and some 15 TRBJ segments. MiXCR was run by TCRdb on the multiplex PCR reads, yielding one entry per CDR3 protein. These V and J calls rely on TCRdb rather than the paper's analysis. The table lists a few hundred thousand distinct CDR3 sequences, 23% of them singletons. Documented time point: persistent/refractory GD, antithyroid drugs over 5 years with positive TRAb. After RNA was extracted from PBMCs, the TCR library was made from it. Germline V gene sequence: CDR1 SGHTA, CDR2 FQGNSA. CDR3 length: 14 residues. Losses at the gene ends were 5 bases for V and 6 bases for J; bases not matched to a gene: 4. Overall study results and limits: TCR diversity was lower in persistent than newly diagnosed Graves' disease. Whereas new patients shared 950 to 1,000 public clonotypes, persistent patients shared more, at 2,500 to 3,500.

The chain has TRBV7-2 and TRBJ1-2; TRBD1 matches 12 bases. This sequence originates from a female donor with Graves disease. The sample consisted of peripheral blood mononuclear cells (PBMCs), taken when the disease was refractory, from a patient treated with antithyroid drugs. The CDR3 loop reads CASSEGTGGHGYTF. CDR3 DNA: TGTGCCAGCAGCGAAGGGACAGGGGGCCATGGCTACACCTTC.